Described below is a single T cell receptor beta chain sequence and its context. Its antigen is undetermined. The time point: newly diagnosed GD, antithyroid drugs for less than 3 months. RNA extracted from PBMCs served as the sequencing template. The authors built TCR beta libraries using iRepertoire HTBI primers and Arm-PCR of CDR3 regions. One entry per CDR3 protein results from TCRdb running MiXCR on the multiplex PCR reads. The sample lists 350,000 to 450,000 distinct CDR3 sequences, more than 12% occurring once. These data originate in a study of regulatory T cells in long-lasting Graves disease. Whole-study findings and limits: Rather than thyroid tissue, only peripheral blood underwent study.

Trimming pared 2 bases from V and 3 bases from J, leaving 13 bases between. The CDR3 runs 15 residues. Germline CDR1 and CDR2: SGHNT and YENEEA. This sample was shared with a second study, whose subject was T cells in Graves' hyperthyroidism and ophthalmopathy. As that report states: First-round RT-PCR targeting the TCR CDR3 was performed with the HTBI primer set. Ophthalmopathy and stable hyperthyroidism were separated by a 13 V-J model.

The sample in question was peripheral blood mononuclear cells (PBMCs), obtained at new diagnosis, from a patient treated with antithyroid drugs. This receptor was obtained from a woman in her 30s with Graves disease. This chain uses TRBV11-3 with TRBJ1-2; D is possibly TRBD1 (5 bases). The CDR3 bases are TGTGCCAGCAGCTTACAGGGTTTCGGCTACTATGGCTACACCTTC. This gives the protein CASSLQGFGYYGYTF.